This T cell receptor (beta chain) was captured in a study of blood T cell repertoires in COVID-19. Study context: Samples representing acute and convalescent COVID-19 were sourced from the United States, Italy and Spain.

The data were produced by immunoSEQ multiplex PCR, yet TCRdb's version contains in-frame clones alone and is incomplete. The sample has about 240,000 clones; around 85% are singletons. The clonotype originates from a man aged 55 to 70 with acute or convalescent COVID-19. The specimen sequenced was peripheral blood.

CDR3 amino acids: CASSIDWGRNQPQHF. DNA of the CDR3: TGTGCCAGTAGTATAGATTGGGGCAGAAATCAGCCCCAGCATTTT. The chain uses TRBV19 and TRBJ1-5; tentatively, D is TRBD1 (5 bases). CDR3 length equals 15 residues. The germline V gene encodes CDR1 LNHDA and CDR2 SQIVND (reference sequence). V was cut by 0 bases and J by 4 bases, with 10 bases left in between. The entire variable domain, with the rest obtained from reference TRBV19 and TRBJ1-5, is as follows: DGGITQSPKYLFRKEGQNVTLSCEQNLNHDAMYWYRQDPGQGLRLIYYSQIVNDFQKGDIAEGYSVSREKKESFPLTVTSAQKNPTAFYLCASSIDWGRNQPQHFGDGTRLSIL.